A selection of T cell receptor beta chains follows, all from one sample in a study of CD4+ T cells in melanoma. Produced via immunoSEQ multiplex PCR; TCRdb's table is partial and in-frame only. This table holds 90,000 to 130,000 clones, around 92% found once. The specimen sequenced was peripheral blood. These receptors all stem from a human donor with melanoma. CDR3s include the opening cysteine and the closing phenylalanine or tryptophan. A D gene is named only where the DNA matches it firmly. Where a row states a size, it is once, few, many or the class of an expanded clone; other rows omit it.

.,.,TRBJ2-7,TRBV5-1,TGCGCCAGCAGCCCCGGGGAGGAATGTCCATGGTGCGAGCAGTACTTC,CASSPGEECPWCEQYF
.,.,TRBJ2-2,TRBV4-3,TGCGCCAGCAGCCAAGAGATCGGGGAGAACACCGGGGAGCTGTTTTTT,CASSQEIGENTGELFF
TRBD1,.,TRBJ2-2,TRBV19,TGTGCCAGTAGACGACAGGGGAACACCGGGGAGCTGTTTTTT,CASRRQGNTGELFF
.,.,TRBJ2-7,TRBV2,TGTGCCAGCAGTGGGTCTCAAGGGCCCTACGAGCAGTACTTC,CASSGSQGPYEQYF
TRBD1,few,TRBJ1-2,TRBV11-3,TGTGCCAGCAGCCTTACCTACAGGGGGTTCTATGGCTACACCTTC,CASSLTYRGFYGYTF
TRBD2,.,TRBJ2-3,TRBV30,TGTGCCTGGAGTGTAGTAGCGGGGGGCACAGATACGCAGTATTTT,CAWSVVAGGTDTQYF
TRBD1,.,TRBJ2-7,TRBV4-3,TGCGCCAGCAGCCAAAATGGACAGGGGATCTACGAGCAGTACTTC,CASSQNGQGIYEQYF
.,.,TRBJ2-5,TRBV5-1,TGCGCCAGCAGCAGGACAGTACAAGAGACCCAGTACTTC,CASSRTVQETQYF
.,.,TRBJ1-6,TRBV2,TGTGCCAGCAAGCAAGGCCCATATAATTCACCCCTCCACTTT,CASKQGPYNSPLHF
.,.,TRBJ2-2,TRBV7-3,TGTGCCAGCAGCCCCCTGGCCGGGGAGCTGTTTTTT,CASSPLAGELFF
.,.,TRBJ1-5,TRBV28,TGTGCCAGCAGTTTAAGCCAGGGGAATCAGCCCCAGCATTTT,CASSLSQGNQPQHF
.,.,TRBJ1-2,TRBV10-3,TGTGCCATCAGCCCAACAGGGACCTATGGCTACACCTTC,CAISPTGTYGYTF
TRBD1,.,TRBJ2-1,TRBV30,TGTGCCTGGAGTGTAGCCCAGGGGGCGGGTGAGCAGTTCTTC,CAWSVAQGAGEQFF
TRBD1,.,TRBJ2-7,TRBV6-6,TGTGCCAGCACTCACCGGGACAGAATATACGAGCAGTACTTC,CASTHRDRIYEQYF
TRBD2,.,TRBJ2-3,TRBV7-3,TGTGCCAGCAGCATAAGCGGGATGTCGCCAGATACGCAGTATTTT,CASSISGMSPDTQYF
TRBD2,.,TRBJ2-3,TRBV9,TGTGCCAGCAGCGTAAATAGCGGGAGGGCTAGCACAGATACGCAGTATTTT,CASSVNSGRASTDTQYF
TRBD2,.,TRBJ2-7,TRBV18,TGTGCCAGCTCACCAAAGGGACTAGCGGGAGGGCAAGGCTACGAGCAGTACTTC,CASSPKGLAGGQGYEQYF
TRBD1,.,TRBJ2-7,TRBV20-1,TGCAGTGCCACCGGACGGGACAGGGCCTTC,CSATGRDRAF
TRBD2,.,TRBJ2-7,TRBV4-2,TGTGCCAGCAGCCAAGAACTAGCGGACTCCTACGAGCAGTACTTC,CASSQELADSYEQYF
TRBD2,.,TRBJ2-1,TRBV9,TGTGCCAGCAGCGGAACTAGCGGGAGGGTGGATGAGCAGTTCTTC,CASSGTSGRVDEQFF
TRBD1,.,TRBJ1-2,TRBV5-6,TGTGCCAGCAGCTTGGGGCAGGGGGGAGTGGATGGCTACACCTTC,CASSLGQGGVDGYTF
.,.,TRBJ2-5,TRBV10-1,TGCGCCAGCGTTATTAGCGGAAATCCGGAGACCCAGTACTTC,CASVISGNPETQYF
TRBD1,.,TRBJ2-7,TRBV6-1,TGTGCCAGCAGTGAAGGAACAGGGGCCACCTACGAGCAGTACTTC,CASSEGTGATYEQYF
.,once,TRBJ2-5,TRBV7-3,TGTGCCAGCAGCTTATCCCCGAACCAAGAGACCCAGTACTTC,CASSLSPNQETQYF
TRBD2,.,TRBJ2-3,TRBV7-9,TGTGCCAGCAGCTTAAGTGGGAGGGAGACAGATACGCAGTATTTT,CASSLSGRETDTQYF
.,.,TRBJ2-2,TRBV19,TGTGCCAGTAGTATTCAAGGCAGGACGAACACCGGGGAGCTGTTTTTT,CASSIQGRTNTGELFF